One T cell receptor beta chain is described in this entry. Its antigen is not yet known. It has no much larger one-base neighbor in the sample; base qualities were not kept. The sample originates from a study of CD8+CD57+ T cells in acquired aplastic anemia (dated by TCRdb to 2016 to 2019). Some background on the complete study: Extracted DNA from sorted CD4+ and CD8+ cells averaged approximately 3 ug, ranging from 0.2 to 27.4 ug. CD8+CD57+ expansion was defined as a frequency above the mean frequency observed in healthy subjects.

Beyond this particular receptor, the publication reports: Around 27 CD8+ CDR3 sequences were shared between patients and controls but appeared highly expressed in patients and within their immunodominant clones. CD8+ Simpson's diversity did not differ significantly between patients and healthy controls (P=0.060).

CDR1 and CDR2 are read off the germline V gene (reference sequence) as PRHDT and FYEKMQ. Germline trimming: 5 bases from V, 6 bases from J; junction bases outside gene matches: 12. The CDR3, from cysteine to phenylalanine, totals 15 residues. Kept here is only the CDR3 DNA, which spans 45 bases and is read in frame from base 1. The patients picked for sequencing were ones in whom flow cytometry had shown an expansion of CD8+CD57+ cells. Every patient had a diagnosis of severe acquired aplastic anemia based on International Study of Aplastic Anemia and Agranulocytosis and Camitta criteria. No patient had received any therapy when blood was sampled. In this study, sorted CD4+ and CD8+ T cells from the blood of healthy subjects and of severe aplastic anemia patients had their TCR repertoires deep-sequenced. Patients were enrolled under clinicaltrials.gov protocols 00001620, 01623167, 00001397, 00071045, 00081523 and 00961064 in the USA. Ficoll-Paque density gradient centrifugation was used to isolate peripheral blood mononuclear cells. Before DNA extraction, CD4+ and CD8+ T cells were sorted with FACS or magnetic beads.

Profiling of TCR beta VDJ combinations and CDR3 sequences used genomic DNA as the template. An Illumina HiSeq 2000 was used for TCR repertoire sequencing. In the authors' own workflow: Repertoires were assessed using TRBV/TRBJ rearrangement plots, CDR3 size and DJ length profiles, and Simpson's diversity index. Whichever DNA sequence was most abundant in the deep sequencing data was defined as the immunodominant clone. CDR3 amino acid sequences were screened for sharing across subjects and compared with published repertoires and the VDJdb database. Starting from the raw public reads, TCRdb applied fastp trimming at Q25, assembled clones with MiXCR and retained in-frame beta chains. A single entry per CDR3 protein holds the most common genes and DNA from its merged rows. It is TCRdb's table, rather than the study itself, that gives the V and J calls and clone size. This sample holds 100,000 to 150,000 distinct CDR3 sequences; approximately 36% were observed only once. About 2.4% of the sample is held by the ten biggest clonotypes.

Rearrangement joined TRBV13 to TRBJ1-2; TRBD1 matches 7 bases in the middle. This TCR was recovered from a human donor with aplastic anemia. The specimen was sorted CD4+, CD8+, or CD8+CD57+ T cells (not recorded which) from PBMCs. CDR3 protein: CASSPRRQGWDGYTF. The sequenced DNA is TGTGCCAGCAGCCCCCGACGACAGGGCTGGGATGGCTACACCTTC.